Each of the 9 T cell receptor beta chains below was sequenced from the same sample in a study of cytomegalovirus exposure and HLA in healthy donors. PCR was performed using 60 Vbeta and 13 Jbeta primers. The repertoire was sequenced with immunoSEQ multiplex PCR; TCRdb's copy has only in-frame clones and lacks some. The sample holds under 200,000 clones, around 79% seen once. The material sequenced was PBMCs. The receptors come from a man aged 40-49 years in good health and CMV-seronegative.

The rearrangement uses TRBV29-1 and TRBJ2-7; 10 bases fit TRBD1. The V gene end was trimmed by 7 bases and the J gene end by 1 base; junction bases not matched to a gene: 4. CDR3 length: 13 amino acids. Per germline, CDR1 SQVTM and CDR2 ANQGSEA. The CDR3 sequence: CSAGTGVSYEQYF. CDR3 nucleotide sequence: TGCAGCGCCGGGACAGGGGTATCCTACGAGCAGTACTTC.

The CDR3 spells CASTPSGRPSETQYF. As DNA, the CDR3 is TGTGCCAGCACCCCTAGCGGGAGGCCGTCTGAGACCCAGTACTTC. V and J are TRBV28 and TRBJ2-5, with 11 nucleotides matching TRBD2. The CDR3 runs to 15 residues. Trimming removed 7 bases from V and 5 bases from J; junction bases left unmatched: 9. The V gene's germline CDR1 is MDHEN and CDR2 SYDVKM.

V gene TRBV28 combines with J gene TRBJ2-7; 7 bases align to TRBD2. The CDR3 loop spans 14 amino acids. Trimming took 8 bases from V and 3 from J; bases not matched to a gene: 10. Germline values: CDR1 MDHEN, CDR2 SYDVKM. DNA for the CDR3: TGTGCCAGCCACCACAGGAAGCGGGACTACGAGCAGTACTTC. Amino acids: CASHHRKRDYEQYF.

CDR3 sequence reads: CASSPETGWANEKLFF. The CDR3 DNA follows: TGTGCCAGCTCACCGGAGACAGGGTGGGCTAATGAAAAACTGTTTTTT. The chain joins TRBV18 to TRBJ1-4; TRBD1 matches at 7 bases. The V gene end was trimmed by 3 bases and the J gene end by 3 bases; junction bases not matched to a gene: 7. CDR1 is KGHSH and CDR2 is LQKENI in the germline V gene. This CDR3 is 16 amino acids long.

The chain is built from TRBV27 and TRBJ1-5, with no clear D. The germline V gene has CDR1 MNHEY and CDR2 SMNVEV (reference sequence). The V gene lost 3 bases and the J gene lost 2 bases, with 8 bases spanning the gap. The CDR3 runs to 14 residues. CDR3 sequence (DNA): TGTGCCAGCAGTTTCGGTCGGGGCAATCAGCCCCAGCATTTT. Residues: CASSFGRGNQPQHF.

This clone showed up just a few times. This chain joins TRBV27 and TRBJ1-5; a weak D match, TRBD1 (6 bases). V was clipped by 5 bases and J by 4 bases, with 12 bases between them. CDR1 and CDR2 from the germline V gene are MNHEY and SMNVEV (reference sequence). The CDR3 is 14 residues long. The CDR3: CASSPGQSNQPQHF. In nucleotides, the CDR3 is TGTGCCAGCAGTCCCGGACAGAGTAATCAGCCCCAGCATTTT.

The chain recombines TRBV29-1 with TRBJ2-1; D unresolved. V lost 4 bases to trimming and J lost 0 bases, with 13 bases between them. CDR1 and CDR2 (germline): SQVTM, ANQGSEA. The CDR3 is 15 residues long. CDR3 region: CSVVNHPSSYNEQFF. The DNA for the CDR3 is TGCAGCGTTGTCAATCATCCTAGCTCCTACAATGAGCAGTTCTTC.

The chain joins TRBV28 to TRBJ2-7, with TRBD1 as a possible D gene (5 bases). Trimming took off 4 bases at V and 3 bases at J, with 10 bases between the two ends. The CDR3 has 13 amino acids. CDR1 and CDR2 from the germline V gene are MDHEN and SYDVKM. The CDR3 bases are TGTGCCAGCAGTTCAGGGTCAAACTACGAGCAGTACTTC. Protein sequence: CASSSGSNYEQYF.

A remark on this clone: Its ends do not fully match the called genes, so a read error is possible. The rearrangement joins TRBV19 to TRBJ1-4; possible D gene TRBD1, 5 bases. The CDR3 is 15 residues long. Germline-derived CDR1 and CDR2 are LNHDA and SQIVND (reference sequence). Here the CDR3 DNA reads TGTGCGAGTAGTCGCGACGGGGGATTCGCTGAAAAACTGTTTTTT. Translating gives CASSRDGGFAEKLFF.